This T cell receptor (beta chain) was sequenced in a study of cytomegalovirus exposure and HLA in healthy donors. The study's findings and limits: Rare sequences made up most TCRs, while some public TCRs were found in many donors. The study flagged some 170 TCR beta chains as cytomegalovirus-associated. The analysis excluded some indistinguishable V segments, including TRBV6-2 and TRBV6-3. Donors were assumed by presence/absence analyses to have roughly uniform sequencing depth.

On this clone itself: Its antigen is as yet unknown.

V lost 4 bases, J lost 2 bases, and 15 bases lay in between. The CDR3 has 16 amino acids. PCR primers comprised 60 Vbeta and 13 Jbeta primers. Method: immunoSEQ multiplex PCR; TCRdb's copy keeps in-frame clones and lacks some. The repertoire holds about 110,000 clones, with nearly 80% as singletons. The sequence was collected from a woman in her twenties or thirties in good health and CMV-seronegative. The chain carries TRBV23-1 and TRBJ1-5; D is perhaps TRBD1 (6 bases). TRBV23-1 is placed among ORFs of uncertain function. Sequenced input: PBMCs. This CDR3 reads CASSPPYRVGNQPQHF. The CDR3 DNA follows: TGCGCCAGCAGTCCTCCCTACAGGGTCGGCAATCAGCCCCAGCATTTT.